A selection of T cell receptor beta chains follows, all from one sample in a study of molecular identifiers for immune sequencing clone quantification. Each CDR3 protein is one row after TCRdb ran MiXCR on the PCR reads. The table includes tens of thousands of distinct CDR3 sequences, about 19% detected once. Sequencing input: naive CD8+ T cells from blood, with Jurkat cell RNA spiked in. The origin of the receptors is a human donor in good health. Some libraries in this study had Jurkat cell RNA spiked in. CDR3s include the opening cysteine and the closing phenylalanine or tryptophan. Fields, in order: V gene, D gene, clone size, J gene, CDR3 DNA, CDR3 protein. The D gene is left open where the match is weak. Not every row has a clone size; where given, it reads once, few, many or a size class.

>TRBV6-5|NA|NA|TRBJ2-3
TGTGTCAGCAGTTGCGGGCTAGCCCAGGATACGCAGTATTTT
CVSSCGLAQDTQYF
>TRBV19|NA|few|TRBJ1-5
TGTGCCAGTAGTATTGGGCAGGGGCCCCATCAGCCCCAGCATTTT
CASSIGQGPHQPQHF
>TRBV7-9|NA|many|TRBJ2-3
TGTGCCAGCAGGAAAGGCCCAGATACGCAGTATTTT
CASRKGPDTQYF
>TRBV3-1|TRBD1|many|TRBJ2-1
TGTGCCAGCAGCCTCACCTGGACAGGGGTGAATGAGCAGTTCTTC
CASSLTWTGVNEQFF
>TRBV7-9|NA|NA|TRBJ2-3
TGTGCCAGCAGATACCTCTTGGGAGCCACAGATACGCAGTATTTT
CASRYLLGATDTQYF
>TRBV11-2|NA|many|TRBJ2-5
TGTGCCAGCAGCTTAGTTCTGGAGACCCAGTACTTC
CASSLVLETQYF
>TRBV5-6|NA|many|TRBJ2-7
TGTGCCAGCAGCTTGGTGGTCATTCCCCACGAGCAGTACTTC
CASSLVVIPHEQYF
>TRBV4-3|TRBD2|NA|TRBJ2-3
TGCGCCAGCAGCCAAGATTCTGGCGGGGGGGCCTCAAATACGCAGTATTTT
CASSQDSGGGASNTQYF
>TRBV6-5|TRBD1|many|TRBJ2-1
TGTGCCACCGACGGGACAGGGGGTGGAAATGAGCAGTTCTTC
CATDGTGGGNEQFF
>TRBV19|NA|many|TRBJ2-2
TGTGCCAGTAGTACCACAGGGATATCGGCCGGGGAGCTGTTTTTT
CASSTTGISAGELFF
>TRBV4-3|TRBD2|many|TRBJ2-1
TGCGCCAGCAGCCAAGATAGGTCGGGGGGGCCGCATGAGCAGTTCTTC
CASSQDRSGGPHEQFF
>TRBV13|NA|many|TRBJ2-3
TGTGCCAGCAGCTTAGGCTCCGGGACTAGCACAGATACGCAGTATTTT
CASSLGSGTSTDTQYF
>TRBV12-5|NA|many|TRBJ1-1
TGTGCTAGTGGTTTGTACCCCGGGACAAGGGGGGGAACTGAAGCTTTCTTT
CASGLYPGTRGGTEAFF
>TRBV3-1|NA|many|TRBJ1-4
TGTGCCAGCAGCCAAGATTGGGGAATATCTAATGAAAAACTGTTTTTT
CASSQDWGISNEKLFF
>TRBV6-5|NA|many|TRBJ2-3
TGTGCCAGCAGTTACACGGCGACGGACGGCTACACAGATACGCAGTATTTT
CASSYTATDGYTDTQYF
>TRBV4-2|TRBD1|NA|TRBJ1-1
TGTGCCAGCAGTCGAATTGGACAGGCGAACACTGAAGCTTCCTTT
CASSRIGQANTEASF
>TRBV12-5|NA|many|TRBJ2-5
TGTGCTAGTGGTCCGCCTTGGCAAGCCCAAGAGACCCAGTACTTC
CASGPPWQAQETQYF
>TRBV9|NA|many|TRBJ2-3
TGTGCCAGCATGAGGGGGGCCTCTAGCACAGATACGCAGTATTTT
CASMRGASSTDTQYF
>TRBV6-5|NA|NA|TRBJ2-1
TGTGCCAGCAGTTCCCTCGGGCCCGAGGGGTCCTACAATGAGCAGTTCTTC
CASSSLGPEGSYNEQFF
>TRBV29-1|TRBD2|NA|TRBJ2-3
TGCAGCGTTGAAGAGTGGCTAGCGGGGGAGGGAGATACGCAGTATTTT
CSVEEWLAGEGDTQYF
>TRBV30|NA|many|TRBJ1-1
TGTGCCTTACAGGGAAATACTGAAGCTTTCTTT
CALQGNTEAFF
>TRBV19|NA|many|TRBJ1-1
TGTGCCAGTAGTATAGGCAGGGGCGCCATGAACACTGAAGCTTTCTTT
CASSIGRGAMNTEAFF
>TRBV6-1|NA|many|TRBJ2-3
TGTGCCAGCAGTGAAGGCACAGATACGCAGTATTTT
CASSEGTDTQYF
>TRBV10-3|TRBD1|many|TRBJ2-7
TGTGCCTTCGAACGGACAGGGACGGGCGAGCAGTACTTC
CAFERTGTGEQYF
>TRBV7-9|NA|NA|TRBJ2-7
TGTGCCAGCAGCCCGAATCGCTACGAGCAGTACTTC
CASSPNRYEQYF
>TRBV30|TRBD1|many|TRBJ2-7
TGTGCCTGGGGATGGACAGGGAACGAGCAGTACTTC
CAWGWTGNEQYF
>TRBV5-1|NA|many|TRBJ1-5
TGCGCCAGCAGCTTGAAGCCCGATCAGCCCCAGCATTTT
CASSLKPDQPQHF
>TRBV5-1|TRBD1|many|TRBJ2-5
TGCGCCAGCAGAGGGACAGCCGAAGAGACCCAGTACTTC
CASRGTAEETQYF